This TCR beta chain was profiled in a study of spatial heterogeneity in lung cancer. V was shortened by 5 bases and J by 1 base, with 13 bases between the two germline ends. The CDR3 extends over 15 amino acids. Per the germline V gene, CDR1 is SGHRS and CDR2 is YFSETQ. Individually, TCR cDNA molecules were each labelled with a unique molecular identifier. TCRdb itself ran the 5' RACE reads through MiXCR, one entry per CDR3 protein. Found here are around 29,000 distinct CDR3 sequences, about 10% of them singletons; the top ten hold 28%. Time point in this sample: blood at routine non-recurrence follow-up after resection. Sequencing was performed on whole RNA extracted from tumor and nontumor lung tissue, or from frozen PBMC, and the material was left unsorted.

Sequences were derived from PBMCs, sampled at follow-up. This TCR was sampled from a female donor with early-stage non-small cell lung cancer. The chain is built from TRBV5-1 and TRBJ1-5; possibly TRBD1 for D (6 bases). The CDR3 here is CASRQDSLSNQPQHF. The CDR3 DNA reads TGCGCCAGCAGGCAGGACAGTCTCAGCAATCAGCCCCAGCATTTT.